The source of this T cell receptor (beta chain) is a study of T cells after yellow fever vaccination. TCRdb re-called the 5' RACE reads through MiXCR, storing one row per CDR3 protein. The sample has more than 250,000 distinct CDR3 sequences, 6.8% seen once; the top ten hold about 18%. Between the trimmed V and J ends, which lost 0 bases and 2 bases, there was a span of 14 bases. The CDR3 totals 17 residues. CDR1 is SGHRS, CDR2 YFSETQ, per germline. This receptor was taken from a man between 18 and 29 years old who received the YFV17D yellow fever vaccine. The material was PBMCs, obtained roughly seven weeks after the first yellow fever vaccination. The gene calls are TRBV5-1 and TRBJ2-2; TRBD2 might be the D (6 bases). The CDR3: CASSLGPVGLNTGELFF. The CDR3 DNA sequence: TGCGCCAGCAGCTTGGGGCCGGTGGGACTCAACACCGGGGAGCTGTTTTTT.